This TCR beta chain was obtained from a study of shared clonotypes between healthy human individuals. The V segment lost 7 bases and the J segment 5 bases; nucleotides outside the gene matches: 8. The CDR3 is made up of 14 amino acids. Germline lookup yields CDR1 SQVTM and CDR2 ANQGSEA. Profiled with immunoSEQ multiplex PCR; TCRdb holds only in-frame clones, not every one. The sample lists some 980,000 clones, over 75% occurring once. The chain couples TRBV29-1 to TRBJ2-7, with 13 bases that match TRBD2. Sequencing input: memory CD4+ T cells sorted from blood. The subset here: CD45RA-negative fraction. This clonotype was sampled from a man younger than 30 in good health. The CDR3 coding sequence is TGCAGCGCCCGACTAGCGGGAGGTCTCGACGAGCAGTACTTC. This translates into CSARLAGGLDEQYF.